The 31 T cell receptor beta chains below all came from one sample that was sequenced in a study of control samples from healthy donors and cancer patients. The protocol was immunoSEQ multiplex PCR, while the TCRdb copy is restricted to in-frame clones and leaves out a portion. The sample contains about 140,000 clones, 90% to 95% of which appear only once. Sequencing was carried out using blood. The source is a man in his forties in good health.

The chain is built from TRBV4-2 and TRBJ1-3; maybe TRBD1 (6 bases). The length of the CDR3 is 16 residues. Germline V gene data show CDR1 as LGHNA and CDR2 as YNFKEQ. The V and J ends lost 0 bases and 3 bases respectively, with 12 bases between them. This CDR3 is CASSQDVQGGGNTIYF. The DNA for the CDR3 is TGTGCCAGCAGCCAAGATGTACAGGGAGGTGGAAACACCATATATTTT.

The chain recombines TRBV7-8 with TRBJ2-3; maybe TRBD2 (5 bases). V was trimmed by 2 bases and J by 4 bases, leaving 10 bases between them. The CDR3 has 14 residues. Germline V gene data show CDR1 as SGHVS and CDR2 as FQNEAQ. CDR3 in amino acids: CASSLSRGADTQYF. CDR3 DNA: TGTGCCAGCAGCTTATCCCGGGGTGCAGATACGCAGTATTTT.

V usage is TRBV5-1 and J usage is TRBJ1-3; maybe TRBD1 (5 bases). V was cut by 0 bases and J by 4 bases, with 14 bases left in between. This CDR3 region has 16 residues. Germline CDR1 is SGHRS and CDR2 is YFSETQ. CDR3 amino acids: CASSLAGAGTGNTIYF. The CDR3 DNA follows: TGCGCCAGCAGCTTGGCCGGGGCAGGGACGGGAAACACCATATATTTT.

This chain joins TRBV3-1 (or the pseudogene TRBV3-2) and TRBJ2-7, with D possibly matching TRBD1 (5 bases). The ends were cut back, 0 bases at V and 3 bases at J, with 12 bases in the middle. This CDR3 is built from 15 residues. The germline V gene encodes CDR1 LGHDT and CDR2 YNNKEL (reference sequence). The CDR3 DNA reads as TGTGCCAGCAGCCAAGAAGCCAGGGTCAGCTACGAGCAGTACTTC. Residues: CASSQEARVSYEQYF.

The chain employs TRBV7-9 and TRBJ1-2; 7 nucleotides agree with TRBD1. The trim removed 4 bases at V and 8 bases at J, leaving 13 bases unmatched. The germline gives CDR1 SEHNR, CDR2 FQNEAQ (reference sequence). The CDR3 loop spans 15 amino acids. Here the CDR3 DNA reads TGTGCCAGCAGCTACTTCCTGCGGAGGGGGCACGGCTACACCTTC. Protein: CASSYFLRRGHGYTF.

The chain has TRBV7-2 and TRBJ2-1; 7 nucleotides line up with TRBD1. V dropped 5 bases and J dropped 4; count of bases not matched to a gene: 5. The CDR3 loop spans 14 amino acids. CDR1 and CDR2 from the germline V gene are SGHTA and FQGNSA. The DNA for the CDR3 is TGTGCCAGCAGCCCCCGGGACAGTTACAATGAGCAGTTCTTC. Its protein is CASSPRDSYNEQFF.

This chain connects TRBV7-8 to TRBJ2-2; 9 nucleotides agree with TRBD2. This CDR3 comprises 16 residues. Trimming at V came to 2 bases and at J to 6 bases, leaving 7 bases not matched to a gene. Germline V lookup: CDR1 SGHVS, CDR2 FQNEAQ. CDR3 in amino acids: CASSLLGGREPGELFF. The DNA of the CDR3 is TGTGCCAGCAGCTTACTCGGCGGGAGGGAGCCCGGGGAGCTGTTTTTT.

This clone appeared a few times. J is TRBJ2-2 and V is TRBV3-1 (or the pseudogene TRBV3-2); possibly TRBD1 for D (5 bases). The CDR3 runs to 16 residues. V was clipped by 1 base and J by 5 bases, with 14 bases between them. Germline-derived CDR1 and CDR2 are LGHDT and YNNKEL (reference sequence). CDR3 sequence: CASSQVAGSQTGELFF. In DNA form, the CDR3 reads TGTGCCAGCAGCCAAGTTGCAGGGTCACAGACCGGGGAGCTGTTTTTT.

The J gene is TRBJ2-1, the V gene TRBV9, with 12 positions matching TRBD2. CDR3 length: 15 amino acids. The V segment lost 3 bases and the J segment 7 bases; nucleotides outside the gene matches: 5. Germline CDR1 and CDR2: SGDLS and YYNGEE. This chain's CDR3 is CASSETSGSYNEQFF. In DNA form, the CDR3 reads TGTGCCAGCAGCGAGACTAGCGGGAGTTATAATGAGCAGTTCTTC.

The CDR3: CASSLKGQGGTYEQYF. CDR3 nucleotides: TGTGCCAGCAGCTTAAAAGGACAGGGAGGAACCTACGAGCAGTACTTC. The V call is TRBV11-3, the J call TRBJ2-7; 8 positions agree with TRBD1. Per germline, CDR1 SGHNT and CDR2 YENEEA. This CDR3 region has 16 residues. Trimming took 2 bases from V and 2 from J; bases not matched to a gene: 8.

The chain has TRBV7-3 and TRBJ1-2, with D unclear. Germline CDR1 SGHTA, CDR2 FQGTGA. V dropped 1 base and J dropped 8 bases, with 17 bases sitting between them. This CDR3 spans 15 amino acids. In DNA form, the CDR3 reads TGTGCCAGCAGCTTAAATTCTTCCCCCCCGAAGGGCTACACCTTC. Amino acids: CASSLNSSPPKGYTF.

Comments on this clone: The sample holds other DNA sequences that translate to the same CDR3. The gene calls are TRBV13 and TRBJ2-3; no definite D call. Germline loops: CDR1 PRHDT, CDR2 FYEKMQ (reference sequence). With 3 bases removed from V and 5 bases from J, the gap between germline ends came to 6 bases. This CDR3 comprises 12 residues. The CDR3 DNA reads TGTGCCAGCAGCTTGGGTGGAGATACGCAGTATTTT. Encoded protein: CASSLGGDTQYF.

This clone was detected once. The CDR3 spells CASKQAGGLGTGNQPQHF. The CDR3, as DNA: TGTGCCAGCAAACAAGCTGGGGGGCTGGGAACAGGCAATCAGCCCCAGCATTTT. V and J are TRBV27 and TRBJ1-5; D may be TRBD1 (6 bases). CDR1 and CDR2 from the germline V gene are MNHEY and SMNVEV (reference sequence). V lost 7 bases to trimming and J lost 2 bases, with 24 bases between them. This CDR3 spans 18 amino acids.

The gene calls are TRBV27 and TRBJ1-6; TRBD1 is a possible D gene (6 bases). With 3 bases removed from V and 6 bases from J, the gap between germline ends came to 12 bases. Per the germline V gene, CDR1 is MNHEY and CDR2 is SMNVEV (reference sequence). The CDR3 is 15 residues long. In DNA form, the CDR3 reads TGTGCCAGCAGTTTTCAGCCAGGGGCTAATTCACCCCTCCACTTT. It codes for CASSFQPGANSPLHF.

The rearrangement joins TRBV25-1 to TRBJ1-5, with D unclear. The CDR3 is made up of 13 amino acids. V lost 5 bases to trimming and J lost 5 bases, with 10 bases between them. Germline CDR1 is MGHDK and CDR2 is SYGVNS. CDR3 residues: CASSPLFDQPQHF. The CDR3 nucleotides read TGTGCCAGCAGTCCCCTATTCGATCAGCCCCAGCATTTT.

This clone was detected only once. This sequence joins TRBV4-1 and TRBJ2-3; D is uncertain. The CDR3 length is 13 residues. Germline CDR1 and CDR2: MGHRA and YSYEKL. The V and J ends lost 0 bases and 4 bases respectively, with 5 bases between them. The chain's CDR3 is CASSQDLADTQYF. CDR3 nucleotides: TGCGCCAGCAGCCAAGATCTAGCAGATACGCAGTATTTT.

The rearrangement links TRBV5-4 to TRBJ2-7, with D uncertain. Trimming pared 4 bases from V and 6 bases from J, leaving 17 bases between. The CDR3 sequence is 14 residues long. Germline CDR1 SGHNT, CDR2 YYREEE (reference sequence). The CDR3 DNA reads TGTGCCAGCAGCCAACATTCGGCCATCCCCGAGCAGTACTTC. This gives the protein CASSQHSAIPEQYF.

The gene calls are TRBV15 and TRBJ2-7; 7 bases line up with TRBD1. The CDR3 sequence is 14 residues long. Germline values: CDR1 LNHNV, CDR2 YYDKDF (reference sequence). J was trimmed by 3 bases and V by 3 bases; bases with no gene match: 5. CDR3 amino acids: CATSRSTGIYEQYF. For the CDR3, the DNA is TGTGCCACCAGCAGGTCGACAGGGATCTACGAGCAGTACTTC.

CDR3 region: CASRLTIAYEQYF. In DNA form, the CDR3 reads TGTGCCAGCAGACTGACAATAGCCTACGAGCAGTACTTC. This sequence joins TRBV6-6 and TRBJ2-7, with unresolved D. The V end was cut by 6 bases, the J end by 2 bases, with 11 bases between. The V gene's germline CDR1 is MNHNY and CDR2 SVGAGI (reference sequence). The CDR3 totals 13 residues.

The gene calls are TRBV24-1 and TRBJ1-3; 9 nucleotides agree with TRBD1. The CDR3 is 16 residues long. V was pared by 2 bases and J by 4 bases, with 5 bases of the junction left unmatched. The V gene's germline CDR1 is KGHDR and CDR2 SFDVKD. Here the CDR3 reads CATSDSLDRGGNTIYF. Written as DNA, the CDR3 is TGTGCCACCAGTGATTCCTTGGACAGGGGCGGAAACACCATATATTTT.

This clone was found once. The rearrangement uses TRBV29-1 and TRBJ2-2; no firm D call. The CDR3 totals 14 residues. V shed 3 bases and J shed 4 bases, with 12 bases lying between them. Germline loops: CDR1 SQVTM, CDR2 ANQGSEA. The CDR3 reads CSVEPRDVTGELFF. The CDR3 DNA follows: TGCAGCGTTGAGCCAAGGGATGTCACCGGGGAGCTGTTTTTT.

V usage is TRBV9 and J usage is TRBJ2-3, with 8 bases identical to TRBD2. Germline V CDR1 and CDR2: SGDLS, YYNGEE. The V gene end was trimmed by 2 bases and the J gene end by 0 bases; junction bases not matched to a gene: 5. The CDR3 contains 16 residues. In nucleotides, the CDR3 is TGTGCCAGCAGCGTGCTGCAGCGGGGGAGCACAGATACGCAGTATTTT. This encodes CASSVLQRGSTDTQYF.

The chain couples TRBV6-5 to TRBJ2-7, with D possibly being TRBD1 (5 bases). The germline gives CDR1 MNHEY, CDR2 SVGAGI. CDR3 length: 13 amino acids. Trimming took 7 bases from V and 6 from J, leaving 16 bases between them. The CDR3 nucleotides read TGTGCCAGCATTGCAGGGAACCCCAGCGAGCAGTACTTC. It yields the protein CASIAGNPSEQYF.

The chain has TRBV5-1 and TRBJ2-7; D gene uncertain. The CDR3 has 14 amino acids. V lost 0 bases, J lost 4 bases, and 11 bases lay in between. Germline V gives CDR1 SGHRS, CDR2 YFSETQ. CDR3 nucleotide sequence: TGCGCCAGCAGCTTGGGCCAGACCTTTTACGAGCAGTACTTC. Its protein is CASSLGQTFYEQYF.

The genes are TRBV5-1 and TRBJ1-6, with D perhaps matching TRBD1 (6 bases). V lost 4 bases, J lost 3 bases, and 20 bases lay in between. This CDR3 is built from 18 residues. Germline-derived CDR1 and CDR2 are SGHRS and YFSETQ. CDR3 nucleotides: TGCGCCAGCAGCCCCCAGTTCAGGGGCACCCTCTATAATTCACCCCTCCACTTT. Residues: CASSPQFRGTLYNSPLHF.

V and J are TRBV19 and TRBJ1-1; D gene uncertain. With 3 bases removed from V and 3 bases from J, the gap between germline ends came to 5 bases. The CDR3 is 12 residues long. CDR1 is LNHDA and CDR2 is SQIVND in the germline V gene (reference sequence). The CDR3 spells CASSMGHTEAFF. The CDR3 region has the DNA TGTGCCAGTAGTATGGGTCACACTGAAGCTTTCTTT.

The J gene is TRBJ2-5, the V gene TRBV7-9; perhaps TRBD1 as D (5 bases). This CDR3 has 14 amino acids. V gave up 1 base and J gave up 4 bases, with 10 bases separating them. Germline lookup yields CDR1 SEHNR and CDR2 FQNEAQ (reference sequence). DNA of the CDR3: TGTGCCAGCAGCTTAGTGCAGGGTCGAGAGACCCAGTACTTC. Its protein product is CASSLVQGRETQYF.

The CDR3 coding sequence is TGTGCCAGCAGCCAACTGGGTTACAATGAGCAGTTCTTC. Translation: CASSQLGYNEQFF. The chain joins TRBV14 to TRBJ2-1; D not certain. In germline, CDR1 is SGHDN, CDR2 FVKESK. The CDR3 is 13 residues long. Trimming took 2 bases from V and 4 from J, leaving 6 bases between them.

This clone was seen only once. The rearrangement joins TRBV27 to TRBJ1-5; 12 nucleotides line up with TRBD1. The V and J ends lost 0 bases and 0 bases, in that order; junction bases with no gene match: 6. The CDR3 has 19 amino acids. CDR1 is MNHEY and CDR2 is SMNVEV in the germline V gene (reference sequence). In DNA form, the CDR3 reads TGTGCCAGCAGTTTATCGGGACAGGGGGCGCTGAATAGCAATCAGCCCCAGCATTTT. Its protein is CASSLSGQGALNSNQPQHF.

The rearrangement links TRBV10-2 to TRBJ1-2, with 7 bases lining up with TRBD1. With 7 bases clipped from V and 3 bases from J, the junction kept 2 bases outside the gene matches. The CDR3 has 12 residues. Germline CDR1 and CDR2: WSHSY and SAAADI. CDR3 region: CASTGTDYGYTF. The CDR3 DNA reads TGCGCCAGCACAGGGACAGACTATGGCTACACCTTC.

V and J are TRBV5-6 and TRBJ1-2; TRBD1 might be the D (5 bases). There are 13 residues in the CDR3. Germline lookup yields CDR1 SGHDT and CDR2 YYEEEE. The V end was cut by 2 bases, the J end by 7 bases, with 12 bases between. CDR3 residues: CASSFGQGGGYTF. CDR3 DNA: TGTGCCAGCAGCTTCGGACAAGGAGGTGGCTACACCTTC. Full variable domain (remainder filled in from reference TRBV5-6 and TRBJ1-2): DAGVTQSPTHLIKTRGQQVTLRCSPKSGHDTVSWYQQALGQGPQFIFQYYEEEERQRGNFPDRFSGHQFPNYSSELNVNALLLGDSALYLCASSFGQGGGYTFGSGTRLTVV.